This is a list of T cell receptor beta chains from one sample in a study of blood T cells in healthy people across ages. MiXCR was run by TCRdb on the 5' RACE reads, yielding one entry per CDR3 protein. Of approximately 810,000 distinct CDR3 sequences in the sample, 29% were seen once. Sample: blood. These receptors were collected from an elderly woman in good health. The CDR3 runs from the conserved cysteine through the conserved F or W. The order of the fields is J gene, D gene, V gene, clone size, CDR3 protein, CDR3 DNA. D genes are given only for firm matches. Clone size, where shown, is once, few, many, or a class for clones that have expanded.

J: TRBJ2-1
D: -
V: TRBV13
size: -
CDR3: CASSFARAGDEQFF
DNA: TGTGCCAGCAGCTTTGCCCGAGCAGGGGATGAGCAGTTCTTC

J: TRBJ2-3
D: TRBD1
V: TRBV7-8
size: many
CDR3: CASTPHRGRVYWDTDTQYF
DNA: TGTGCCAGCACACCACACAGGGGGCGCGTTTATTGGGACACAGATACGCAGTATTTT

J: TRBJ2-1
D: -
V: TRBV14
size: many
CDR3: CASSQTGVNEQFF
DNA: TGTGCCAGCAGCCAAACGGGGGTCAATGAGCAGTTCTTC

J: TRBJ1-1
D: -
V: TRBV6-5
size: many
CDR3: CASSYLGQARSAFF
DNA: TGTGCCAGCAGTTACTTGGGCCAAGCCCGTTCGGCTTTCTTT

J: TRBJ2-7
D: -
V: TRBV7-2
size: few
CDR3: CAGSPSYEQYF
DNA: TGTGCCGGCAGCCCAAGCTACGAGCAGTACTTC

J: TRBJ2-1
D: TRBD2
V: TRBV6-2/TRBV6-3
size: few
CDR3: CASSYGTGGLAGYNEQFF
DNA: TGTGCCAGCAGTTACGGGACAGGGGGACTAGCGGGGTACAATGAGCAGTTCTTC

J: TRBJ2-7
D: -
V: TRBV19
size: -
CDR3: CATQPQGGYEQYF
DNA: TGTGCAACTCAACCCCAGGGGGGGTACGAGCAGTACTTC

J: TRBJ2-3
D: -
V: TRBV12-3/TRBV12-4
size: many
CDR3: CASSFMPPLSATQYF
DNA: TGTGCCAGCAGTTTTATGCCCCCATTGTCAGCTACGCAGTATTTT

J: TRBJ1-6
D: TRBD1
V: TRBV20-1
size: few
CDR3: CSARRDSESSYNSPLHF
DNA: TGCAGTGCCAGAAGGGACAGCGAAAGCTCCTATAATTCACCCCTCCACTTT

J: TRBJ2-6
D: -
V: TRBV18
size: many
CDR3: CASSPLEVATVRGANVLTF
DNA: TGTGCCAGCTCACCTCTAGAAGTTGCGACAGTACGGGGGGCCAACGTCCTGACTTTC

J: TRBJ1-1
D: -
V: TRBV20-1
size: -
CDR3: CSARQGYRATEAFF
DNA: TGCAGTGCTAGACAGGGGTATCGTGCCACTGAAGCTTTCTTT

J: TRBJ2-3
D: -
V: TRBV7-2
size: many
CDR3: CASSLERNTDTQYF
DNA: TGTGCCAGCAGCTTAGAAAGGAATACAGATACGCAGTATTTT

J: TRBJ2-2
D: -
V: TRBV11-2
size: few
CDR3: CASSLVTGNTGELFF
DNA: TGCGCCAGCAGCTTGGTGACAGGGAACACCGGGGAGCTGTTTTTT

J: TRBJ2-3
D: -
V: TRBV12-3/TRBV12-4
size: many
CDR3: CASSLGSGSTDTQYF
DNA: TGTGCCAGCAGTTTAGGTAGCGGCAGCACAGATACGCAGTATTTT

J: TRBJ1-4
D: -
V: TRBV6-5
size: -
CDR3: CASSYDTAASEKLFF
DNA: TGTGCCAGCAGTTACGACACAGCCGCAAGCGAAAAACTGTTTTTT

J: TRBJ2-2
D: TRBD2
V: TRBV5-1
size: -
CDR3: CASSLAARGGTGELFF
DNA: TGCGCCAGCAGCTTGGCCGCCCGGGGGGGCACCGGGGAGCTGTTTTTT

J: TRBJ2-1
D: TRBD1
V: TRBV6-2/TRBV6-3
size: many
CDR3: CASSYRRQGSNEQFF
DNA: TGTGCCAGCAGTTACCGCCGACAGGGAAGCAATGAGCAGTTCTTC

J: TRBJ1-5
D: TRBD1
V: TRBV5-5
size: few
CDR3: CASSIQGDSNQPQHF
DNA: TGTGCCAGCAGCATACAGGGGGACAGCAATCAGCCCCAGCATTTT

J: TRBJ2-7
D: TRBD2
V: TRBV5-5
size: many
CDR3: CASSLNSGGTYEQYF
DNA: TGTGCCAGCAGTCTCAATAGCGGGGGGACCTACGAGCAGTACTTC

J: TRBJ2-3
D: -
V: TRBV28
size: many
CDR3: CASLPPAGSRGDTQYF
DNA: TGTGCCAGCCTCCCCCCGGCGGGGTCCCGAGGGGATACGCAGTATTTT

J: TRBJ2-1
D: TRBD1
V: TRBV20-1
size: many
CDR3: CSAPSQAGTGGWDNEQFF
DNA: TGCAGTGCCCCCAGCCAGGCCGGGACAGGGGGATGGGACAATGAGCAGTTCTTC

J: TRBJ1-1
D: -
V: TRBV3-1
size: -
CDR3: CASTSGITEAFF
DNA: TGTGCCAGCACCTCGGGGATCACTGAAGCTTTCTTT

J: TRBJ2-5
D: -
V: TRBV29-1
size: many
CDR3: CSARDTGGETQYF
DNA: TGCAGCGCCCGGGACACAGGAGGAGAGACCCAGTACTTC

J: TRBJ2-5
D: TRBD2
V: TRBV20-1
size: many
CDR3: CSARGLAGGPEKTQYF
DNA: TGCAGTGCTAGGGGACTAGCGGGGGGGCCGGAAAAGACCCAGTACTTC

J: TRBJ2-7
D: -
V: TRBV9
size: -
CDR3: CASSVGERRYEQYF
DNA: TGTGCCAGCAGCGTAGGGGAGAGGCGCTACGAGCAGTACTTC

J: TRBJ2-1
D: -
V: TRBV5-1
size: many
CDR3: CASSPGRLSSYNEQFF
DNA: TGCGCCAGCAGCCCGGGACGCTTGAGCTCCTACAATGAGCAGTTCTTC

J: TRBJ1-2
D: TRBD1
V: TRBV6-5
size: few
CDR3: CASSYARDRGAYTF
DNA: TGTGCCAGCAGTTACGCCCGGGACAGGGGTGCCTACACCTTC

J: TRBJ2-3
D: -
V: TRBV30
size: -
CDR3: CAWSVGPLEGGQYF
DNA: TGTGCCTGGAGTGTAGGTCCTCTGGAGGGGGGGCAGTATTTT

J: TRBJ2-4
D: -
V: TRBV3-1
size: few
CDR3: CASSQDPTTMGAKNIQYF
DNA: TGTGCCAGCAGCCAAGATCCGACCACTATGGGAGCCAAAAACATTCAGTACTTC

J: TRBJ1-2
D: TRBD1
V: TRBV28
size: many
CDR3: CASLRDRINYGYTF
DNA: TGTGCCAGCCTAAGGGACAGAATTAACTATGGCTACACCTTC

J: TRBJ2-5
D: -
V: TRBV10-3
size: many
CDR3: CAIRKDLETQYF
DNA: TGTGCCATCAGAAAAGACCTAGAGACCCAGTACTTC

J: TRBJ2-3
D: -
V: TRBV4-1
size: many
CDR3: CASSQSGLSTDTQYF
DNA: TGCGCCAGCAGCCAATCGGGACTGAGCACAGATACGCAGTATTTT

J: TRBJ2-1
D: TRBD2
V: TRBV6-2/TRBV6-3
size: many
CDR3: CASRHRDYSYNEQFF
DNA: TGTGCCAGCAGGCACCGGGACTACTCCTACAATGAGCAGTTCTTC

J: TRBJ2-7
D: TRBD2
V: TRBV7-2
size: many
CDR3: CASSLEPGGTYEQYF
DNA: TGTGCCAGCAGCTTAGAGCCGGGGGGGACCTACGAGCAGTACTTC

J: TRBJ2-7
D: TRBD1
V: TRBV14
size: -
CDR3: CASSQDRGRRVEQYF
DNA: TGTGCCAGCAGCCAAGACAGGGGGCGAAGGGTCGAGCAGTACTTC

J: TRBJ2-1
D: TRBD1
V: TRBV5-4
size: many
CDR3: CASSTGVQNEQFF
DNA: TGTGCCAGCAGCACAGGGGTTCAGAATGAGCAGTTCTTC